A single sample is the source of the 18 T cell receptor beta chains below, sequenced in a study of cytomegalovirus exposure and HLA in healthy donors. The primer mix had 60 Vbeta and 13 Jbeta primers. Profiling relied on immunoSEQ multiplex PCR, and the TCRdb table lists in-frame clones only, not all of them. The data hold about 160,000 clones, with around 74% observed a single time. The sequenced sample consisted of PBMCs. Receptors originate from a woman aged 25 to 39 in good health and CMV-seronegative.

The DNA for the CDR3 is TGTGCCAGCAGCCTCGGGACAGGGCTCTATGGCTACACCTTC. Its protein is CASSLGTGLYGYTF. The chain joins TRBV5-6 to TRBJ1-2; 9 bases map to TRBD1. With 4 bases clipped from V and 4 bases from J, the junction kept 5 bases outside the gene matches. Per the germline V gene, CDR1 is SGHDT and CDR2 is YYEEEE. The CDR3 totals 14 residues.

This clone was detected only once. The CDR3 region is CASSFRSGTGDGYTF. As DNA, the CDR3 is TGTGCCAGCAGCTTTCGTTCCGGGACAGGGGACGGCTACACCTTC. This sequence joins TRBV5-6 and TRBJ1-2, with TRBD1 identical over 10 bases. J gave up 8 bases and V 2 bases, and 9 bases lay outside the gene matches. Germline V CDR1 and CDR2: SGHDT, YYEEEE. The CDR3 is 15 residues long. The full variable domain, its missing parts supplied by reference TRBV5-6 and TRBJ1-2, is DAGVTQSPTHLIKTRGQQVTLRCSPKSGHDTVSWYQQALGQGPQFIFQYYEEEERQRGNFPDRFSGHQFPNYSSELNVNALLLGDSALYLCASSFRSGTGDGYTFGSGTRLTVV.

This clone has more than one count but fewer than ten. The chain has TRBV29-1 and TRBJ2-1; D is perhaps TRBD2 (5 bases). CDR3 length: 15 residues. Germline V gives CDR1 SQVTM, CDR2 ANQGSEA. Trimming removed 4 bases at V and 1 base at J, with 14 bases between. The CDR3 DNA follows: TGCAGCGTTGCCCTGGGGAGTGGGTCCTACAATGAGCAGTTCTTC. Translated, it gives CSVALGSGSYNEQFF.

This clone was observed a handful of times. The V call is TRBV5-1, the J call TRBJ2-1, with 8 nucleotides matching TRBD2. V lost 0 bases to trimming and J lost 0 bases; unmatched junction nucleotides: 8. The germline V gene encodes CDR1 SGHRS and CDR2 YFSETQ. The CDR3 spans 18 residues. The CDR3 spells CASSLVQGAGASYNEQFF. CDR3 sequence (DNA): TGCGCCAGCAGCTTGGTTCAGGGAGCGGGGGCCTCCTACAATGAGCAGTTCTTC.

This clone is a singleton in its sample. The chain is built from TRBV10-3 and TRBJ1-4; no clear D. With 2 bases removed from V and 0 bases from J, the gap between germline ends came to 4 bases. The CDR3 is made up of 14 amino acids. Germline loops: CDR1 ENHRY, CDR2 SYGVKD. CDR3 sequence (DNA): TGTGCCATCAGTGAGGCAGCAACTAATGAAAAACTGTTTTTT. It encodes CAISEAATNEKLFF.

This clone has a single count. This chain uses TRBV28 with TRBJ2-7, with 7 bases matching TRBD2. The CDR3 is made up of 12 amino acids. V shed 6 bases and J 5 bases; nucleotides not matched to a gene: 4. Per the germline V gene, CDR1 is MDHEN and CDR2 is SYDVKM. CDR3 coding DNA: TGTGCCAGCAGGGGGGGGTGGAACGAGCAGTACTTC. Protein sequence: CASRGGWNEQYF.

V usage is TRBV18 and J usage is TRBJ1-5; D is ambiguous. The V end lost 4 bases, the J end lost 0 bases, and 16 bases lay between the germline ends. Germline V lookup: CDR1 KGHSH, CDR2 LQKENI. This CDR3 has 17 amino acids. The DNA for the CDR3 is TGTGCCAGCTCACTTACGAGGAGTTTGGATAGCAATCAGCCCCAGCATTTT. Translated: CASSLTRSLDSNQPQHF.

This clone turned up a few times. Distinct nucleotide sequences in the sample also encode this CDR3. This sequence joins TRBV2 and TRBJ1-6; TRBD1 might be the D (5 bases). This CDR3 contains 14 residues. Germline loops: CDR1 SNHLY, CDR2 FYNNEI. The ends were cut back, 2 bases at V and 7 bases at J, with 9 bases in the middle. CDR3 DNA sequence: TGTGCCAGCAGTGAACTTGGGGGGAATTCACCCCTCCACTTT. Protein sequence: CASSELGGNSPLHF.

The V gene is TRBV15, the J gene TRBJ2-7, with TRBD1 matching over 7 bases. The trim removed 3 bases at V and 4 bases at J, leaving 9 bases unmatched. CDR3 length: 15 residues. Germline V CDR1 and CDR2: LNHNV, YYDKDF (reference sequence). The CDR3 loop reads CATSRREGGGYEQYF. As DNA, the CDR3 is TGTGCCACCAGCAGGCGCGAAGGGGGCGGGTACGAGCAGTACTTC.

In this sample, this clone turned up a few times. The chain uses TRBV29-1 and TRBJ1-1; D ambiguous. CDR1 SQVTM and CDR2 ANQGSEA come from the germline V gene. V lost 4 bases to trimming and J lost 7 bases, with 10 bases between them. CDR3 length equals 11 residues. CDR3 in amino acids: CSVVRGGEAFF. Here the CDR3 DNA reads TGCAGCGTTGTCCGGGGAGGTGAAGCTTTCTTT.

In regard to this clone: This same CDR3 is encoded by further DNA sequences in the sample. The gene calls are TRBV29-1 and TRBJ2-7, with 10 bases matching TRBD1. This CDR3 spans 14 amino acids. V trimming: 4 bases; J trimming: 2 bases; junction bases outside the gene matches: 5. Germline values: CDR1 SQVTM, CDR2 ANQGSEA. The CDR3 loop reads CSVGPGQGTYEQYF. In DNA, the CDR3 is TGCAGCGTTGGCCCGGGACAGGGGACCTACGAGCAGTACTTC.

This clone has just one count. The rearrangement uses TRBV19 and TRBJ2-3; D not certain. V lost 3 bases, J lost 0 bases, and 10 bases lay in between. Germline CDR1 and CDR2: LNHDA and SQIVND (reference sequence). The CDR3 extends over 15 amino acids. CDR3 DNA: TGTGCCAGTAGTATTCAGAGGTGGAGCACAGATACGCAGTATTTT. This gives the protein CASSIQRWSTDTQYF.

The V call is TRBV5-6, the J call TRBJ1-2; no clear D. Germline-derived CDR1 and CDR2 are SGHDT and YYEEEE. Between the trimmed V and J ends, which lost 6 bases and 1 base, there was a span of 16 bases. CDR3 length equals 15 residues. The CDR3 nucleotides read TGTGCCAGCAACTTAGGGCAGGAGGTTAACTATGGCTACACCTTC. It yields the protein CASNLGQEVNYGYTF.

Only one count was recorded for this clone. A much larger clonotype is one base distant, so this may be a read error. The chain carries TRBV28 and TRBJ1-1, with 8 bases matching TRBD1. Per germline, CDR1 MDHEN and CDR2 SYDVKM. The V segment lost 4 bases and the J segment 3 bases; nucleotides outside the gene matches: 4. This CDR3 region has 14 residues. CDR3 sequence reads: CASSSPDRDTEAFF. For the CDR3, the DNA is TGTGCCAGCAGTTCCCCGGACAGGGACACTGAAGCTTTCTTT.

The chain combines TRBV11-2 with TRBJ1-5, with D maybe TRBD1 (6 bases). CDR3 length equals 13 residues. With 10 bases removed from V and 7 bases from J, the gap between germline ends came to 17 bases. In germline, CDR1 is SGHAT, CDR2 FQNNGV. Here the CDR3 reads CATARGQLQPQHF. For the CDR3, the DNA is TGTGCCACCGCCAGGGGACAATTACAGCCCCAGCATTTT. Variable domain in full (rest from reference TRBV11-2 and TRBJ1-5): EAGVAQSPRYKIIEKRQSVAFWCNPISGHATLYWYQQILGQGPKLLIQFQNNGVVDDSQLPKDRFSAERLKGVDSTLKIQPAKLEDSAVYLCATARGQLQPQHFGDGTRLSIL.

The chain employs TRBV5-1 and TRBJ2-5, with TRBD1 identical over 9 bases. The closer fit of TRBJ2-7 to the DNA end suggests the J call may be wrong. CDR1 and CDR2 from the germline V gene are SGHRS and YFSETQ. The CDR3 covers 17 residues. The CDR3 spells CASSPQLFGTGFHEQYF. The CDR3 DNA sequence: TGCGCCAGCAGCCCACAACTATTCGGGACAGGGTTCCACGAGCAGTACTTC.

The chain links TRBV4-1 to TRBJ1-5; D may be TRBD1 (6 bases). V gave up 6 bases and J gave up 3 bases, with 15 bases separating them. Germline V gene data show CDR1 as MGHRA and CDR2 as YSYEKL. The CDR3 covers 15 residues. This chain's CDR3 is CASRSLRGNNQPQHF. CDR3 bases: TGCGCCAGCAGATCTCTCAGGGGAAACAATCAGCCCCAGCATTTT.

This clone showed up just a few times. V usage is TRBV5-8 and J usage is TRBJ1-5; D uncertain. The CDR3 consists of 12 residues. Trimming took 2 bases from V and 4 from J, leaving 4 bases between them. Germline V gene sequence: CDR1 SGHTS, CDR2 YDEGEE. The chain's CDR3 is CASSFLNQPQHF. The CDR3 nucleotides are TGTGCCAGCAGCTTTTTAAATCAGCCCCAGCATTTT.